This T cell receptor beta chain derives from a study of cytomegalovirus exposure and HLA in healthy donors. Among the donors, all were healthy bone marrow donors. 60 Vbeta and 13 Jbeta primers were used in PCR. Profiling relied on immunoSEQ multiplex PCR, and the TCRdb table lists in-frame clones only, not all of them. The listing records 49,000 or so clones. CDR3 length: 13 amino acids. CDR1 and CDR2 from the germline V gene are MNHNY and SVGAGI (reference sequence). Trimming shortened V by 7 bases and J by 7 bases, and 16 bases separated the two germline ends. This chain links TRBV6-6 with TRBJ1-1; maybe TRBD1 (6 bases). The sequence was obtained from a man aged 35-49 years in good health and CMV-seropositive. Sequencing input: PBMCs. The CDR3 DNA sequence: TGTGCCAGCACAAACCGGGGGGCCGGTGAAGCTTTCTTT. This sequence encodes CASTNRGAGEAFF.